The 25 T cell receptor beta chains in this list originate from one sample, sequenced in a study of T cell responses to AZD1222 COVID-19 vaccine. Generated by immunoSEQ multiplex PCR, the TCRdb table keeps only in-frame clones and is missing some. The sample has some 160,000 clones; approximately 91% are singletons. The sample in question was peripheral blood, obtained 28 days after the second AZD1222 dose. These receptors all come from an adult who received the AZD1222 COVID-19 vaccine.

The J gene is TRBJ1-1, the V gene TRBV13; D may be TRBD1 (5 bases). The length of the CDR3 is 13 residues. The germline V gene has CDR1 PRHDT and CDR2 FYEKMQ (reference sequence). V lost 1 base and J lost 4, with 7 bases in between. Written as DNA, the CDR3 is TGTGCCAGCAGCTTAGCGGGGGTCACTGAAGCTTTCTTT. Its translation is CASSLAGVTEAFF.

J is TRBJ1-2 and V is TRBV28, with D perhaps matching TRBD1 (5 bases). V was cut by 3 bases and J by 4 bases, with 15 bases left in between. The CDR3 extends over 15 amino acids. The V gene's germline CDR1 is MDHEN and CDR2 SYDVKM. CDR3 in amino acids: CASSLGRGVSYGYTF. CDR3 DNA: TGTGCCAGCAGTTTGGGAAGGGGAGTTAGCTATGGCTACACCTTC.

This chain connects TRBV27 to TRBJ1-5; D remains unclear. The CDR3 totals 14 residues. V was trimmed by 5 bases and J by 4 bases, leaving 12 bases between them. CDR1 is MNHEY, CDR2 SMNVEV, per germline (reference sequence). CDR3 bases: TGTGCCAGCAGTCCGACATTGGGGAATCAGCCCCAGCATTTT. This sequence encodes CASSPTLGNQPQHF.

This clone was counted once. The chain combines TRBV5-5 with TRBJ2-3, with D unclear. Germline CDR1 and CDR2: SGHKS and YYEKEE (reference sequence). The CDR3 is 14 amino acids. V was trimmed by 0 bases and J by 2 bases, leaving 7 bases between them. The CDR3 loop is CASSLGGSTDTQYF. CDR3 DNA sequence: TGTGCCAGCAGCTTGGGGGGTTCCACAGATACGCAGTATTTT. Together with reference TRBV5-5 and TRBJ2-3, the CDR3 gives the full variable domain: DAGVTQSPTHLIKTRGQQVTLRCSPISGHKSVSWYQQVLGQGPQFIFQYYEKEERGRGNFPDRFSARQFPNYSSELNVNALLLGDSALYLCASSLGGSTDTQYFGPGTRLTVL.

V usage is TRBV19 and J usage is TRBJ1-1; TRBD1 matches 9 bases. CDR1 is LNHDA and CDR2 is SQIVND in the germline V gene (reference sequence). Trimming removed 3 bases from V and 11 bases from J; junction bases left unmatched: 10. The CDR3 totals 14 residues. The CDR3 sequence is CASSITTRDRVAFF. As DNA, the CDR3 is TGTGCCAGTAGTATTACCACCCGGGACAGGGTTGCTTTCTTT.

This chain joins TRBV10-1 and TRBJ1-2; 7 bases are a match to TRBD1. CDR1 and CDR2 (germline): WNHNN, SYGVQD (reference sequence). V gave up 2 bases and J gave up 5 bases; unmatched junction bases: 2. The length of the CDR3 is 13 residues. The CDR3 here is CASSEDRAYGYTF. In nucleotides, the CDR3 is TGCGCCAGCAGTGAGGACAGGGCTTATGGCTACACCTTC.

This chain connects TRBV9 to TRBJ2-5; 9 bases map to TRBD1. Germline loops: CDR1 SGDLS, CDR2 YYNGEE. This CDR3 contains 14 residues. Unmatched junction bases numbered 7, after V lost 4 bases and J lost 6 bases. The CDR3 DNA sequence: TGTGCCAGCAGCCCATGGACAGGGGTCAAGACCCAGTACTTC. Translation gives CASSPWTGVKTQYF. The complete variable domain, with remaining parts taken from reference TRBV9 and TRBJ2-5, reads DSGVTQTPKHLITATGQRVTLRCSPRSGDLSVYWYQQSLDQGLQFLIQYYNGEERAKGNILERFSAQQFPDLHSELNLSSLELGDSALYFCASSPWTGVKTQYFGPGTRLLVL.

This rearrangement joins TRBV11-1 to TRBJ2-1, with D perhaps TRBD2 (5 bases). Trimming left V 4 bases short and J 5 bases short, with 15 bases between. CDR3 size: 15 residues. The V gene's germline CDR1 is SGHAT and CDR2 FQDESV (reference sequence). CDR3 nucleotides: TGTGCCAGCAGCTCGAGAGGGCAACGAGACAATGAGCAGTTCTTC. Its translation: CASSSRGQRDNEQFF.

The chain uses TRBV27 and TRBJ2-1; TRBD1 is a possible D gene (6 bases). The CDR3 is 15 residues long. V was clipped by 5 bases and J by 8 bases, with 19 bases between them. Germline CDR1 MNHEY, CDR2 SMNVEV (reference sequence). The CDR3 region is CASSGTQTKYDEQFF. In DNA form, the CDR3 reads TGTGCCAGCAGTGGGACACAGACGAAATACGATGAGCAGTTCTTC.

The V and J genes are TRBV7-8 and TRBJ1-2; 10 bases agree with TRBD1. This CDR3 is 14 amino acids long. CDR1 and CDR2 (germline): SGHVS, FQNEAQ. Trimming at V came to 5 bases and at J to 2 bases, leaving 2 bases not matched to a gene. The CDR3 nucleotides read TGTGCCAGCAGCCCGGGACAGGGGAACTATGGCTACACCTTC. Translation gives CASSPGQGNYGYTF.

The J gene is TRBJ1-4, the V gene TRBV4-2; tentatively, D is TRBD1 (6 bases). Per germline, CDR1 LGHNA and CDR2 YNFKEQ. The V end lost 1 base, the J end lost 10 bases, and 16 bases lay between the germline ends. The CDR3 is 15 residues long. The CDR3 DNA is TGTGCCAGCAGCCAAGTCGGGGGCAGGGCGCCAAAACTGTTTTTT. Protein sequence: CASSQVGGRAPKLFF.

The chain links TRBV12-1 to TRBJ2-3; the table's D gene call, TRBD1, was not cross checked with the DNA. TRBV12-1 is marked as a pseudogene. This CDR3 has 19 residues. The CDR3 reads CASSPLRPEGQVSTDTQYF. The CDR3 DNA is TGTGCCAGCAGCCCACTACGACCCGAGGGACAGGTTAGCACAGATACGCAGTATTTT.

V is TRBV19 and J is TRBJ2-2; 16 bases line up with TRBD2. The CDR3 has 18 amino acids. V gave up 5 bases and J gave up 6 bases; unmatched junction bases: 9. From germline, CDR1 is LNHDA and CDR2 SQIVND (reference sequence). In DNA, the CDR3 is TGTGCCAGTAGTCCTCGGGGACTAGCGGGAGGGAATCCCGGGGAGCTGTTTTTT. Protein product: CASSPRGLAGGNPGELFF.

The chain has TRBV7-9 and TRBJ1-2; D remains ambiguous. V lost 5 bases to trimming and J lost 6 bases, with 19 bases between them. This CDR3 comprises 15 residues. CDR1 is SEHNR and CDR2 is FQNEAQ in the germline V gene (reference sequence). CDR3 nucleotides: TGTGCCAGCAGCCTCCGGTGGGGTGGGGAAAATGGCTACACCTTC. This sequence encodes CASSLRWGGENGYTF.

This chain's CDR3 is CASSPQGSGNTIYF. DNA of the CDR3: TGTGCCAGCTCACCACAAGGCTCTGGAAACACCATATATTTT. The chain employs TRBV18 and TRBJ1-3; no clear D. The CDR3 contains 14 residues. V was pared by 1 base and J by 0 bases, with 4 bases between. Per germline, CDR1 KGHSH and CDR2 LQKENI.

The chain uses TRBV7-6 and TRBJ2-1; D gene ambiguous. The ends were cut back, 5 bases at V and 4 bases at J, with 9 bases in the middle. The germline V gene has CDR1 SGHVS and CDR2 FNYEAQ. The CDR3 is made up of 13 amino acids. CDR3 protein: CASSTQEYNEQFF. In DNA, the CDR3 is TGTGCCAGCAGCACCCAAGAGTACAATGAGCAGTTCTTC.

The rearrangement joins TRBV10-1 to TRBJ2-1; 8 bases line up with TRBD2. The CDR3 loop spans 17 amino acids. Trimming removed 4 bases from V and 0 bases from J; junction bases left unmatched: 8. Looked up from germline, CDR1 is WNHNN and CDR2 is SYGVQD (reference sequence). DNA for the CDR3: TGCGCCAGCAGTGCGTATCCCGGGACTAGCTCCTACAATGAGCAGTTCTTC. This codes for CASSAYPGTSSYNEQFF.

The V gene is TRBV30, the J gene TRBJ1-1, with 7 nucleotides matching TRBD1. The CDR3 consists of 13 residues. CDR1 is GTSNPN and CDR2 is SVGIG in the germline V gene (reference sequence). Trimming at V came to 3 bases and at J to 3 bases, leaving 4 bases not matched to a gene. In DNA form, the CDR3 reads TGTGCCTGGAGCGGACAGGTTTACACTGAAGCTTTCTTT. Residues: CAWSGQVYTEAFF. Complete variable domain (other parts from reference TRBV30 and TRBJ1-1): SQTIHQWPATLVQPVGSPLSLECTVEGTSNPNLYWYRQAAGRGLQLLFYSVGIGQISSEVPQNLSASRPQDRQFILSSKKLLLSDSGFYLCAWSGQVYTEAFFGQGTRLTVV.

This clone was seen only a few times. The chain couples TRBV25-1 to TRBJ2-7; D possibly uses TRBD1 or TRBD2 (5 bases each). Germline CDR1 MGHDK, CDR2 SYGVNS. CDR3 length: 15 amino acids. V gave up 3 bases and J gave up 6 bases, with 18 bases separating them. CDR3: CASSDSRGKLGEQYF. The CDR3 DNA is TGTGCCAGCAGTGATTCGAGGGGTAAACTCGGCGAGCAGTACTTC.

V usage is TRBV18 and J usage is TRBJ1-1, with 12 bases matching TRBD1. This CDR3 has 17 residues. Germline V gene sequence: CDR1 KGHSH, CDR2 LQKENI. After removal of 3 bases from V and 4 bases from J, the junction contained 9 bases not matched to a gene. The CDR3 region has the DNA TGTGCCAGCTCACCCCGGGACAGGGGGCGCGTGTCCACTGAAGCTTTCTTT. Translated: CASSPRDRGRVSTEAFF.

The rearrangement uses TRBV7-3 and TRBJ1-3, with TRBD1 identical over 7 bases. The CDR3 runs 16 residues. From germline, CDR1 is SGHTA and CDR2 FQGTGA. V lost 4 bases and J lost 0; bases outside the gene matches: 6. The CDR3 is CASSSGTAFSGNTIYF. For the CDR3, the DNA is TGTGCCAGCAGCTCAGGGACAGCTTTCTCTGGAAACACCATATATTTT.

This sequence joins TRBV10-2 and TRBJ2-2, with TRBD2 matching 9 bases. Per the germline V gene, CDR1 is WSHSY and CDR2 is SAAADI. The junction had 8 bases not matched to a gene; V was cut back by 6 bases and J by 3 bases. The CDR3 totals 16 residues. The chain's CDR3 is CASRPIAGDDTGELFF. The CDR3 DNA reads as TGCGCCAGCAGGCCCATAGCGGGAGATGACACCGGGGAGCTGTTTTTT.

V gene TRBV12-3 or TRBV12-4 combines with J gene TRBJ1-2, with no clear D. V gave up 5 bases and J gave up 7 bases, with 14 bases separating them. CDR3 size: 13 residues. The CDR3 region is CASSPDEIAGYTF. The CDR3 nucleotides are TGTGCCAGCAGTCCAGATGAGATTGCTGGCTACACCTTC.

This chain links TRBV10-3 with TRBJ2-3, with 13 bases matching TRBD2. V gave up 8 bases and J gave up 2 bases; unmatched junction bases: 1. This CDR3 contains 14 residues. The germline gives CDR1 ENHRY, CDR2 SYGVKD. The CDR3 region is CAIGLAGDTDTQYF. The CDR3 DNA is TGTGCCATCGGACTAGCGGGGGACACAGATACGCAGTATTTT.

This clone came up once. The V and J genes are TRBV25-1 and TRBJ1-2, with no clear D. Deletions cut 5 bases from V and 4 bases from J, with 5 bases between. Germline CDR1 MGHDK, CDR2 SYGVNS. The CDR3 sequence is 11 residues long. CDR3 residues: CASSTGYGYTF. In nucleotides, the CDR3 is TGTGCCAGCAGTACCGGCTATGGCTACACCTTC.